This entry features one T cell receptor (beta chain) sequence. Its antigen is currently unknown. The data derive from a study of cytomegalovirus exposure and HLA in healthy donors. Donors consisted of healthy bone marrow donors. PCR involved 60 Vbeta and 13 Jbeta primers. Generated by immunoSEQ multiplex PCR, the TCRdb table keeps only in-frame clones and is missing some. The sample carries around 150,000 clones, less than 85% recorded once. Points from the study as a whole: Another analysis was done later, and it associated approximately 17,000 TCR beta sequences with HLA alleles at 0.05 false discovery rate.

The V gene's germline CDR1 is SGHTA and CDR2 FQGNSA. The CDR3 is 14 amino acids. V was shortened by 3 bases and J by 2 bases, with 10 bases between the two germline ends. The sample taken for sequencing was PBMCs. This chain joins TRBV7-2 and TRBJ1-2, with a tentative D call TRBD1 (5 bases). The receptor comes from a man aged 50 to 60 in good health and CMV-seropositive. This CDR3 reads CASSFLTVNYGYTF. The CDR3 DNA sequence: TGTGCCAGCAGCTTCCTGACAGTCAACTATGGCTACACCTTC.